This TCR beta chain appears in the sequencing data of a study of T cell responses to AZD1222 COVID-19 vaccine. Concerning this clone itself: Its cognate antigen is unknown.

TCRdb keeps only in-frame clones here, not all; method: immunoSEQ multiplex PCR. Here the sample spans some 120,000 clones, roughly 93% being singletons. Trimming stripped 4 bases from V and 8 bases from J, with 19 bases between. Germline V gene data show CDR1 as SGHNT and CDR2 as YYREEE (reference sequence). The CDR3 extends over 15 amino acids. Study-wide results and limits: Females made up more of the donors, who were largely white British, and clonal diversity may have come out too low. After two AZD1222 doses, spike-specific TCR breadth and depth rose versus day 0. Only six or seven AZD1222 recipients tested seropositive at baseline.

The source is an adult in good health. This chain connects TRBV5-4 to TRBJ1-3; D not resolved. The sample in question was peripheral blood, obtained on day 0 of AZD1222 vaccination. The CDR3 bases are TGTGCCAGCAGCCAACGATTGACGGGAAAGGACACCATATATTTT. It translates to CASSQRLTGKDTIYF. The full variable domain, with the rest looked up from reference TRBV5-4 and TRBJ1-3, is ETGVTQSPTHLIKTRGQQVTLRCSSQSGHNTVSWYQQALGQGPQFIFQYYREEENGRGNFPPRFSGLQFPNYSSELNVNALELDDSALYLCASSQRLTGKDTIYFGEGSWLTVV.